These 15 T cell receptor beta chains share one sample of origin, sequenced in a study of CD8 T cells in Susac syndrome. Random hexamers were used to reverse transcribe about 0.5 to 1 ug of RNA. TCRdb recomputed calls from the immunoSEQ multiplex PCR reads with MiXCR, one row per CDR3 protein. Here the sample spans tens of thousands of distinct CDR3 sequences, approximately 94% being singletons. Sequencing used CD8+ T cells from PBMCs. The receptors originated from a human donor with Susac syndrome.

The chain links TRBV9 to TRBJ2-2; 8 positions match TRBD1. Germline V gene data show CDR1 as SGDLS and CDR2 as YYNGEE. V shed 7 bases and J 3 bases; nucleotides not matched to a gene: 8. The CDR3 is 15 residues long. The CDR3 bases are TGTGCCAGCGCCCAGGAGACAGGGGACACCGGGGAGCTGTTTTTT. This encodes CASAQETGDTGELFF.

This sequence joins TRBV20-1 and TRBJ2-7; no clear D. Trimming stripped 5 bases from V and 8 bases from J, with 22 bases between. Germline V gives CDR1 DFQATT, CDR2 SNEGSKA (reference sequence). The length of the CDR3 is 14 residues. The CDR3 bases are TGCAGTGCTGACCACCTTCGAGACCTTACGAAGCAGTACTTC. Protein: CSADHLRDLTKQYF.

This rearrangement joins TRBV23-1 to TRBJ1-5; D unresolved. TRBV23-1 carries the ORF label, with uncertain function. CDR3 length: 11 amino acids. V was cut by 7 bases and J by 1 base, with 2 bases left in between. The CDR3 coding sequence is TGCGCCAGCAAAAGCAATCAGCCCCAGCATTTT. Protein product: CASKSNQPQHF.

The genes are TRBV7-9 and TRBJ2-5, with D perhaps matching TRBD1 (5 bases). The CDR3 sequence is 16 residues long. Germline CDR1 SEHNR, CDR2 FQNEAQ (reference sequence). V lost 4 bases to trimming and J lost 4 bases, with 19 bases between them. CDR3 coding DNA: TGTGCCAGCAGCTCCCCCCGACAGAATAATAGAGAGACCCAGTACTTC. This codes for CASSSPRQNNRETQYF.

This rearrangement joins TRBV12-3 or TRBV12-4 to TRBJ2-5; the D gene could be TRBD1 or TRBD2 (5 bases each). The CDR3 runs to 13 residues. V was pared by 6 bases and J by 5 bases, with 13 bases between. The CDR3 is CASSQGPTETQYF. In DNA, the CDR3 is TGTGCCAGCAGCCAGGGACCTACGGAGACCCAGTACTTC.

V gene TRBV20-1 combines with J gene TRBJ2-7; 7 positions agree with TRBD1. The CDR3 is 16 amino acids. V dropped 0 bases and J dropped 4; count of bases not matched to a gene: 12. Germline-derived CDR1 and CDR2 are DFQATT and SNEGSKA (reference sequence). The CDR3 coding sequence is TGCAGTGCTAGAGATCTCACGGGACAGATATTTTACGAGCAGTACTTC. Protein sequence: CSARDLTGQIFYEQYF.

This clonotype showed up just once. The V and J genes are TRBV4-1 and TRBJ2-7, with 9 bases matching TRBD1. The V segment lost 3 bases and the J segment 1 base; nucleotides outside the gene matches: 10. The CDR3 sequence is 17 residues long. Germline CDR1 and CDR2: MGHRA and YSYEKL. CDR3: CASSHSSRDRVSYEQYF. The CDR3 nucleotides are TGCGCCAGCAGCCACTCGTCCCGGGACAGGGTGTCCTACGAGCAGTACTTC.

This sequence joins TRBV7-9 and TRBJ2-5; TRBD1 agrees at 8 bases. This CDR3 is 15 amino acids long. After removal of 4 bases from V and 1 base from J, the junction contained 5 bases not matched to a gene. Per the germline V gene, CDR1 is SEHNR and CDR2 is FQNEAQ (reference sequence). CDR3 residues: CASSSTGDPQETQYF. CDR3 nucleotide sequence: TGTGCCAGCAGCTCGACAGGGGACCCCCAAGAGACCCAGTACTTC.

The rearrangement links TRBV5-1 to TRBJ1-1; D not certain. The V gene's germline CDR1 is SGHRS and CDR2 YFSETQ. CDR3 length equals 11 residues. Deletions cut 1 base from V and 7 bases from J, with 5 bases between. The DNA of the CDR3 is TGCGCCAGCAGCTTGTCCGGTGAAGCTTTCTTT. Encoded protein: CASSLSGEAFF.

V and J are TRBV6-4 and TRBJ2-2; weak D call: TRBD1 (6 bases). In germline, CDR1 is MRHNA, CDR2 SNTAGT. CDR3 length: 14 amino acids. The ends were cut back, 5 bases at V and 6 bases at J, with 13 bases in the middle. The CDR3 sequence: CASSYRVESGELFF. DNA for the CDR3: TGTGCCAGCAGTTACAGGGTGGAATCCGGGGAGCTGTTTTTT.

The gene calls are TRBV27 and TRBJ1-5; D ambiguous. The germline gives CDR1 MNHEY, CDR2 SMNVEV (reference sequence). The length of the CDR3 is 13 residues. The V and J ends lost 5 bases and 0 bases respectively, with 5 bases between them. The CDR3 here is CASSPLSNQPQHF. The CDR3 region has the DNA TGTGCCAGCAGTCCGCTTAGCAATCAGCCCCAGCATTTT.

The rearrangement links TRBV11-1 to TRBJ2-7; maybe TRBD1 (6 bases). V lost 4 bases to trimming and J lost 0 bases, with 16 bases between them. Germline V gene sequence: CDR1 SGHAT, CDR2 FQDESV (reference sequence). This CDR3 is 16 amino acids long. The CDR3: CASSYPTGLISYEQYF. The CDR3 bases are TGTGCCAGCAGCTACCCCACAGGGCTTATCTCCTACGAGCAGTACTTC. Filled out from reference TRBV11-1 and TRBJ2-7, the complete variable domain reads EAEVAQSPRYKITEKSQAVAFWCDPISGHATLYWYRQILGQGPELLVQFQDESVVDDSQLPKDRFSAERLKGVDSTLKIQPAELGDSAMYLCASSYPTGLISYEQYFGPGTRLTVT.

This CDR3 is CSAKSPGQGGSPLHF. DNA for the CDR3: TGCAGTGCTAAATCCCCGGGACAGGGGGGGTCACCCCTCCACTTT. The chain is built from TRBV20-1 and TRBJ1-6, with TRBD1 matching over 11 bases. J gave up 10 bases and V 4 bases, and 9 bases lay outside the gene matches. The CDR3 sequence is 15 residues long. Per the germline V gene, CDR1 is DFQATT and CDR2 is SNEGSKA (reference sequence).

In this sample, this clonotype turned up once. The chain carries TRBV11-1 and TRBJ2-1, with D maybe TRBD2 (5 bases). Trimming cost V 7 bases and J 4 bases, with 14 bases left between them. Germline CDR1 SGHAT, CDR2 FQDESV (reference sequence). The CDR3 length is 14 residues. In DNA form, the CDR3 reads TGTGCCAGCATCTCCGGGGTAGCGTACAATGAGCAGTTCTTC. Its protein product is CASISGVAYNEQFF.

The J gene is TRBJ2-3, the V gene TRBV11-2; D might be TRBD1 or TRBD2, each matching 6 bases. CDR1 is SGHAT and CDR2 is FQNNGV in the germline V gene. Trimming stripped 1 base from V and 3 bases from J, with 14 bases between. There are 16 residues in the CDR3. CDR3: CASSLGLGGATDTQYF. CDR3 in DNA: TGTGCCAGCAGCTTAGGGTTGGGGGGCGCGACAGATACGCAGTATTTT.